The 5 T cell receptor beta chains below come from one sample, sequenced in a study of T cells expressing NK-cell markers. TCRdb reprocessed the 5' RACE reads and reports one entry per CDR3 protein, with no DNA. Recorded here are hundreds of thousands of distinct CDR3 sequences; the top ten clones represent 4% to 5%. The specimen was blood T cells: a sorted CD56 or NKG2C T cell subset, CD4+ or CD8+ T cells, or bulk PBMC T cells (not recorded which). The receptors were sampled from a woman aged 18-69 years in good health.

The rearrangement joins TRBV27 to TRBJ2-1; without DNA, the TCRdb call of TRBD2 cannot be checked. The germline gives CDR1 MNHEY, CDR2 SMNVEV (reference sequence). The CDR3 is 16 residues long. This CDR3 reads CASSPNGWGSYNEQFF.

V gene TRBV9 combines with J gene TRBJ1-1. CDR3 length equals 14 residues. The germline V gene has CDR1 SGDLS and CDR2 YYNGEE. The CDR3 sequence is CASSLLDGGTEAFF.

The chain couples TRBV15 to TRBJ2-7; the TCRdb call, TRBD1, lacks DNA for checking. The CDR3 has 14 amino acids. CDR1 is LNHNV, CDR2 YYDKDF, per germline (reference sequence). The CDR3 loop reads CATSSNKGPYEQYF.

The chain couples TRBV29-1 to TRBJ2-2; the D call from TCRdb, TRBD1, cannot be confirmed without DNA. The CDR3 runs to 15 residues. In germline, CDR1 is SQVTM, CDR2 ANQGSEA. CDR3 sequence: CSVDRTGGLGGELFF.

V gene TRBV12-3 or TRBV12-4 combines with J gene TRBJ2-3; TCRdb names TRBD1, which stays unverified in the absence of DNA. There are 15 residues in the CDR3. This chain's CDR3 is CASSPPLGITDTQYF.